This T cell receptor beta chain was obtained from a study of neurological immune-mediated disorders. Overall study findings and caveats: When the repertoires were sorted by phylogenetic grouping, those of 18 of 34 multiple sclerosis patients ended up in one related-CDR3 cluster, a possible signature. No expanded-clone CDR3 amino acid sequence recurred across subjects, suggesting private TCR-beta repertoires.

This clonotype appeared many times. The target antigen is unknown. The cDNA was generated through 5'RACE incorporating 10-nucleotide random UMIs. TCRdb re-called the 5' RACE reads through MiXCR, storing one row per CDR3 protein. The sample holds tens of thousands of distinct CDR3 sequences, approximately 5.8% seen once. The germline V gene encodes CDR1 MNHEY and CDR2 SVGAGI. There are 12 residues in the CDR3. The V end lost 3 bases, the J end lost 6 bases, and 5 bases lay between the germline ends. The rearrangement joins TRBV6-5 to TRBJ2-2; no firm D call. The sequencing input was CD4+ T cells from blood. The receptor was derived from a woman younger than 30 with multiple sclerosis. CDR3 in amino acids: CASSYGAGELFF. CDR3 in DNA: TGTGCCAGCAGTTATGGGGCCGGGGAGCTGTTTTTT.